A selection of T cell receptor beta chains follows, all from one sample in a study of PD-L1 blockade in urothelial cancer. Profiled with immunoSEQ multiplex PCR; TCRdb holds only in-frame clones, not every one. The data show 85,000 to 90,000 clones, 90% seen once. Material: PBMCs, obtained around atezolizumab (anti-PD-L1) treatment. The receptors here all came from a man aged 60 to 75 with urothelial cancer. The CDR3 runs from the conserved cysteine through the conserved F or W. The D gene is left open where the match is weak. The size entry is marked missing in some rows and otherwise reads once, few, many or a size class.

v_gene	j_gene	d_gene	abundance	CDR3nt	CDR3aa
TRBV11-2	TRBJ1-5	TRBD1	few	TGTGCCAGCAGCTTAGGGACAGGCTTTAGCAATCAGCCCCAGCATTTT	CASSLGTGFSNQPQHF
TRBV6-6	TRBJ2-5	NA	NA	TGTGCCAGCAGTTACTCGGGGGCCCAAGAGACCCAGTACTTC	CASSYSGAQETQYF
TRBV7-2	TRBJ2-4	NA	NA	TGTGCCAGCAGCCAAACAGGGCGGGAAAACATTCAGTACTTC	CASSQTGRENIQYF
TRBV29-1	TRBJ2-5	TRBD1	NA	TGCAGCGGTGGACAGGGGCGGGGAGAGACCCAGTACTTC	CSGGQGRGETQYF
TRBV4-3	TRBJ1-1	NA	NA	TGCGCCAGCAGCCAGGCCTGGTGGGGGCCGGTCACTGAAGCTTTCTTT	CASSQAWWGPVTEAFF
TRBV5-1	TRBJ2-7	TRBD1	NA	TGCGCCAGCAGCTTGGGGGGACAGGCCTACGAGCAGTACTTC	CASSLGGQAYEQYF
TRBV5-5	TRBJ2-2	NA	NA	TGTGCCAGCAGCCTAGCCGGCAGGAACACCGGGGAGCTGTTTTTT	CASSLAGRNTGELFF
TRBV4-3	TRBJ2-1	TRBD2	NA	TGCGCCAGCAGCCAAGAAGGAGCGGGGGGGCCCGATGAGCAGTTCTTC	CASSQEGAGGPDEQFF
TRBV5-4	TRBJ2-3	TRBD2	NA	TGTGCCAGCAGCACCAGGGCCCGGACTAGCGGGTTTTCTAGCACAGATACGCAGTATTTT	CASSTRARTSGFSSTDTQYF
TRBV29-1	TRBJ1-4	NA	NA	TGCAGCGCCCGGGACAATGGGGAAAAACTGTTTTTT	CSARDNGEKLFF
TRBV7-6	TRBJ2-1	TRBD2	once	TGTGCCAGCAGCTTAGAGGCTAGCGGGCAACCCGAAACGTACAATGAGCAGTTCTTC	CASSLEASGQPETYNEQFF
TRBV5-1	TRBJ2-3	NA	NA	TGCGCCAGCAGCCAACTAGAATCGACAGATACGCAGTATTTT	CASSQLESTDTQYF
TRBV5-6	TRBJ1-1	TRBD1	NA	TGTGCCAGCAGCTTGAGGTCAGGGGGCACTGAAGCTTTCTTT	CASSLRSGGTEAFF
TRBV5-1	TRBJ2-1	TRBD2	NA	TGCGCCAGCAGCCTCGGGACTAGTAGCAATGAGCAGTTCTTC	CASSLGTSSNEQFF
TRBV29-1	TRBJ2-5	NA	NA	TGCAGCGTGGAGGGCGTCGAACACGTGCTGGAGACCCAGTACTTC	CSVEGVEHVLETQYF
TRBV5-1	TRBJ2-3	NA	NA	TGCGCCAGCAGCTTAGGGACTTTAAGCACAGATACGCAGTATTTT	CASSLGTLSTDTQYF
TRBV21-1	TRBJ1-2	NA	NA	TGTGCCAGCAGCAATGGCCCCCTGGATGGCTACACCTTC	CASSNGPLDGYTF
TRBV4-3	TRBJ2-2	TRBD1	few	TGCGCCAGCAGCCAAGGCAGGACAGGGCCCACCGGGGAGCTGTTTTTT	CASSQGRTGPTGELFF
TRBV10-2	TRBJ1-3	NA	NA	TGCGCCAGCAGTAACAGGGATTTTTACTCTGGAAACACCATATATTTT	CASSNRDFYSGNTIYF
TRBV4-1	TRBJ2-7	TRBD2	NA	TGCGCCAGCAGCCAATCTACGGGACTAGCGGGAATCTACGAGCAGTACTTC	CASSQSTGLAGIYEQYF
TRBV5-1	TRBJ1-2	NA	NA	TGCGCCAGCAGCCGAGGTGACCTACAGGCTGCTTCGCCCCCCTATGGCTACACCTTC	CASSRGDLQAASPPYGYTF
TRBV4-3	TRBJ1-2	TRBD1	NA	TGCGCCAGCAGCGAACAGGGGGCGTTTTATGGCTACACCTTC	CASSEQGAFYGYTF
TRBV28	TRBJ1-3	NA	few	TGTGCCAGCAGTTCTCTCGGCACCATATATTTT	CASSSLGTIYF
TRBV2	TRBJ2-7	NA	NA	TGTGCCAGCAGTGAAAGTGGCAGACTAAGAGAGCAGTACTTC	CASSESGRLREQYF